This T cell receptor beta chain was sequenced during a study of vaccination effects on CD4 cells after COVID-19. Findings of the study overall: Clones arising from infection and from vaccination showed marked clonal contraction late after vaccination.

Details on this clone: Its matching antigen is unknown.

Sequencing in the ViraFEST assay came after antigen-specific CD4+ T cells had been expanded with viral peptide pools, which were used to stimulate PBMC. Following a 10-day culture, CD4+ T cells were purified. Recipients of the vaccine had no prior SARS-CoV-2 infection and negative nucleocapsid antibodies. After 2 million or so PBMC were placed in each well, they were cultured with about 10 IU/ml IL-2 and approximately 9.6 ug/ml peptides. CDR1 and CDR2 from the germline V gene are MNHEY and SVGAGI. The germline V and J ends were trimmed by 6 bases and 0 bases, with 7 bases remaining between them. This CDR3 is 13 amino acids long. Sequenced by immunoSEQ multiplex PCR; TCRdb stores in-frame clones only, minus some. The top ten clones hold roughly 5% of a sample with 25,000 or so clones, roughly 76% of them seen once.

The J gene is TRBJ2-3, the V gene TRBV6-5, with unresolved D. The source is a human donor who received a COVID-19 vaccine. Sequencing was performed on CD4+ T cells from PBMCs cultured with SARS-CoV-2 spike peptides, taken before COVID-19 vaccination. CDR3 DNA sequence: TGTGCCAGCAGCCAGTTAAGCACAGATACGCAGTATTTT. The encoded protein is CASSQLSTDTQYF.